Below, 18 T cell receptor beta chains from the same sample are listed, as sequenced in a study of siplizumab effects on memory and regulatory T cells. The repertoire was sequenced with immunoSEQ multiplex PCR; TCRdb's copy has only in-frame clones and lacks some. The table has under 85,000 clones, approximately 88% seen once; the top ten hold around 1.6%. Sequencing used Tregs sorted from blood. The receptors shown here come from a human donor in good health.

This clone was seen a handful of times. The chain joins TRBV5-6 to TRBJ2-3, with D perhaps TRBD2 (5 bases). Germline-derived CDR1 and CDR2 are SGHDT and YYEEEE. The ends were cut back, 3 bases at V and 2 bases at J, with 13 bases in the middle. This CDR3 comprises 15 residues. Here the CDR3 DNA reads TGTGCCAGCAGCTGGACGGGGTTATTCACAGATACGCAGTATTTT. This gives the protein CASSWTGLFTDTQYF.

The sample holds a few counts of this clone. The V gene is TRBV5-1, the J gene TRBJ2-1; TRBD2 matches 13 bases. The CDR3 runs 16 residues. The V segment lost 0 bases and the J segment 5 bases; nucleotides outside the gene matches: 2. Germline lookup yields CDR1 SGHRS and CDR2 YFSETQ. The CDR3 loop is CASSLGGLAGHNEQFF. CDR3 DNA sequence: TGCGCCAGCAGCTTGGGGGGACTAGCGGGGCACAATGAGCAGTTCTTC.

This chain links TRBV7-3 with TRBJ2-1; 7 bases fit TRBD2. V was clipped by 3 bases and J by 6 bases; unmatched bases: 11. Germline lookup yields CDR1 SGHTA and CDR2 FQGTGA. This CDR3 comprises 16 residues. Here the CDR3 reads CASSLLAGAAFNEQFF. The CDR3, as DNA: TGTGCCAGCAGCTTGCTGGCGGGAGCCGCTTTCAATGAGCAGTTCTTC.

The chain has TRBV7-2 and TRBJ2-6; D could derive from TRBD1 or TRBD2 (5 bases each). The CDR3 contains 17 residues. Trimming shortened V by 7 bases and J by 0 bases, and 16 bases separated the two germline ends. Germline V gene data show CDR1 as SGHTA and CDR2 as FQGNSA. Here the CDR3 reads CASTVVAGSSGANVLTF. The CDR3 nucleotides are TGTGCCAGCACCGTAGTCGCAGGGAGCTCTGGGGCCAACGTCCTGACTTTC.

This clone has a handful of counts. The chain links TRBV11-2 to TRBJ2-7; 9 nucleotides match TRBD1. Germline V gene lookup returns CDR1 SGHAT and CDR2 FQNNGV. Trimming cost V 1 base and J 2 bases; bases outside gene matches: 12. This CDR3 is built from 18 residues. The CDR3 DNA reads as TGTGCCAGCAGCTTAGCGTTGGTAGGACAGGGGATTCCCTACGAGCAGTACTTC. Translated, it gives CASSLALVGQGIPYEQYF.

The chain carries TRBV18 and TRBJ1-1; D perhaps matches TRBD1 (5 bases). CDR3 length: 13 residues. Trimming left V 6 bases short and J 2 bases short, with 10 bases between. Germline values: CDR1 KGHSH, CDR2 LQKENI. The CDR3 DNA is TGTGCCAGCTCTGGGACTTTTAACACTGAAGCTTTCTTT. Its translation: CASSGTFNTEAFF. The whole variable domain, remainder taken from reference TRBV18 and TRBJ1-1, is NAGVMQNPRHLVRRRGQEARLRCSPMKGHSHVYWYRQLPEEGLKFMVYLQKENIIDESGMPKERFSAEFPKEGPSILRIQQVVRGDSAAYFCASSGTFNTEAFFGQGTRLTVV.

The CDR3 DNA follows: TGCGCCAGCAGCCTAGCGGGAGTGCGAGAGACCCAGTACTTC. Translating it yields CASSLAGVRETQYF. The chain is built from TRBV4-1 and TRBJ2-5; the match to TRBD2 covers 9 bases. Germline loops: CDR1 MGHRA, CDR2 YSYEKL. This CDR3 spans 14 amino acids. V lost 4 bases to trimming and J lost 4 bases; unmatched junction nucleotides: 4.

The chain recombines TRBV21-1 with TRBJ1-2; the D call TRBD1 from the table was never checked on the DNA. TRBV21-1 is designated a pseudogene. This CDR3 spans 14 amino acids. The DNA for the CDR3 is TGTGCCAGCAGCAAAGTGGACAGGGGCGATGGCTACACCTTC. Residues: CASSKVDRGDGYTF.

This sequence joins TRBV6-5 and TRBJ2-5; D is possibly TRBD1 (6 bases). Trimming shortened V by 4 bases and J by 5 bases, and 11 bases separated the two germline ends. The CDR3 sequence is 13 residues long. The germline gives CDR1 MNHEY, CDR2 SVGAGI. This CDR3 is CASSFRGGETQYF. CDR3 sequence (DNA): TGTGCCAGCAGTTTCAGGGGTGGGGAGACCCAGTACTTC.

The rearrangement uses TRBV5-1 and TRBJ2-5; D tentatively reads TRBD1 or TRBD2 (5 bases each). V lost 4 bases to trimming and J lost 2 bases, with 9 bases between them. The CDR3 sequence is 13 residues long. Germline V lookup: CDR1 SGHRS, CDR2 YFSETQ. CDR3 DNA sequence: TGCGCCAGCAGCGAGGGACGGCAAGAGACCCAGTACTTC. Residues: CASSEGRQETQYF.

The chain joins TRBV11-3 to TRBJ2-2, with D maybe TRBD1 (5 bases). The CDR3 consists of 15 residues. Trimming pared 5 bases from V and 0 bases from J, leaving 10 bases between. CDR1 and CDR2 from the germline V gene are SGHNT and YENEEA. CDR3 nucleotide sequence: TGTGCCAGCAGCCCAGGACACACGAACACCGGGGAGCTGTTTTTT. This translates into CASSPGHTNTGELFF.

V usage is TRBV5-1 and J usage is TRBJ2-5; tentatively, D is TRBD2 (6 bases). Germline V gene data show CDR1 as SGHRS and CDR2 as YFSETQ. V lost 5 bases, J lost 5 bases, and 10 bases lay in between. The CDR3 covers 12 residues. DNA of the CDR3: TGCGCCAGCAGAAGGGAGGTTGAGACCCAGTACTTC. Residues: CASRREVETQYF. Looking up the rest from reference TRBV5-1 and TRBJ2-5 gives the full variable domain: KAGVTQTPRYLIKTRGQQVTLSCSPISGHRSVSWYQQTPGQGLQFLFEYFSETQRNKGNFPGRFSGRQFSNSRSEMNVSTLELGDSALYLCASRREVETQYFGPGTRLLVL.

This clone was counted a single time. This chain links TRBV19 with TRBJ1-3; D is undetermined. Trimming pared 4 bases from V and 4 bases from J, leaving 14 bases between. This CDR3 is built from 15 residues. The germline V gene has CDR1 LNHDA and CDR2 SQIVND (reference sequence). This chain's CDR3 is CASSTTRLAGNTIYF. The CDR3 region has the DNA TGTGCCAGTAGTACCACCAGGCTAGCAGGAAACACCATATATTTT.

The chain combines TRBV12-5 with TRBJ2-1, with 11 bases aligning to TRBD2. CDR3 length: 16 amino acids. V was clipped by 5 bases and J by 2 bases; unmatched bases: 5. CDR1 LGHNT and CDR2 FRNRAP come from the germline V gene. CDR3 sequence (DNA): TGTGCTAGTGGTCCTTTAGCGGGAGGGACCTACAATGAGCAGTTCTTC. This translates into CASGPLAGGTYNEQFF.

The chain joins TRBV30 to TRBJ1-5; the D is unclear. Trimming stripped 4 bases from V and 0 bases from J, with 16 bases between. Germline CDR1 is GTSNPN and CDR2 is SVGIG (reference sequence). The CDR3 covers 16 residues. The CDR3 DNA reads TGTGCCTGGAAAGCAGGCAATGTTTATAGCAATCAGCCCCAGCATTTT. Protein product: CAWKAGNVYSNQPQHF.

The chain employs TRBV5-6 and TRBJ2-5, with D hard to call. The germline V gene has CDR1 SGHDT and CDR2 YYEEEE. Deletions cut 0 bases from V and 5 bases from J, with 5 bases between. The CDR3 consists of 12 residues. CDR3 residues: CASSLVAETQYF. CDR3 DNA sequence: TGTGCCAGCAGCTTGGTCGCGGAGACCCAGTACTTC.

As for this clone: A read error may account for a junction end that differs from germline. This chain links TRBV6-5 with TRBJ2-7, with 10 bases aligning to TRBD2. The CDR3 has 15 amino acids. The V gene's germline CDR1 is MNHEY and CDR2 SVGAGI. This CDR3 is CASSYSGTSVGSAHF. In nucleotides, the CDR3 is TGTGCCAGCAGTTACTCCGGGACTAGCGTCGGTTCGGCGCACTTC.

The chain combines TRBV7-2 with TRBJ1-1; 8 bases fit TRBD1. V gave up 6 bases and J gave up 1 base; unmatched junction bases: 10. The CDR3 contains 16 residues. The germline gives CDR1 SGHTA, CDR2 FQGNSA. This chain's CDR3 is CASRRLDRGRNTEAFF. CDR3 coding DNA: TGTGCCAGCAGAAGGCTCGACAGGGGACGGAACACTGAAGCTTTCTTT.